Sequencing of this TCR beta chain was carried out in a study of blood T cells in healthy people across ages. Deletions cut 2 bases from V and 2 bases from J, with 8 bases between. Looked up from germline, CDR1 is MGHRA and CDR2 is YSYEKL. There are 14 residues in the CDR3. Healthy Caucasians from Russia aged roughly 6 to 90 served as donors. Primed by a sample-barcoded 5' primer and a J-beta primer mix, a second PCR proceeded for about 7 to 11 cycles. One entry per CDR3 protein results from TCRdb running MiXCR on the 5' RACE reads. The sample holds almost 300,000 distinct CDR3 sequences; 27% are singletons and the top ten take 29%.

This TCR derives from an older woman in good health. The gene calls are TRBV4-1 and TRBJ2-3, with D possibly called TRBD1 or TRBD2 (5 bases each). Sequences were obtained from blood. The CDR3 loop is CASSQPGTTDTQYF. CDR3 DNA: TGCGCCAGCAGCCAACCCGGGACCACAGATACGCAGTATTTT.